A selection of T cell receptor beta chains follows, all from one sample in a study of identical twins. TCRdb analysed the 5' RACE reads with MiXCR anew, one entry per CDR3 protein. This sample carries 250,000 to 300,000 distinct CDR3 sequences, about 8.9% of them seen once, and the ten largest clones take less than 4%. These data also formed part of another study, on yellow fever vaccine responses in identical twins.

Sequencing used CD8+ T cells sorted from blood. Receptors were obtained from a woman younger than 35 in good health. CDR3s include the opening cysteine and the closing phenylalanine or tryptophan. The order of the fields is clone size, D gene, V gene, J gene, CDR3 DNA, CDR3 protein. A D gene is named only where the DNA matches it firmly. Size tells how often a clone was seen (once, few, many) or the class of an expanded clone, and some rows leave it out.

abundance: few
d_gene: .
v_gene: TRBV28
j_gene: TRBJ2-1
CDR3nt: TGTGCCAGCAGTTTATTTAGACAAGGGAACTCCTACAATGAGCAGTTCTTC
CDR3aa: CASSLFRQGNSYNEQFF

abundance: many
d_gene: TRBD2
v_gene: TRBV29-1
j_gene: TRBJ2-1
CDR3nt: TGCAGCGTTCATGGTCTAGCGGGGTATGAGCAGTTCTTC
CDR3aa: CSVHGLAGYEQFF

abundance: few
d_gene: TRBD1
v_gene: TRBV20-1
j_gene: TRBJ2-2
CDR3nt: TGCAGTGCTCCAACAGCTGGGGGACAGAGGTTTTCTCACGGGGAGCTGTTTTTT
CDR3aa: CSAPTAGGQRFSHGELFF

abundance: .
d_gene: TRBD1
v_gene: TRBV11-2
j_gene: TRBJ2-5
CDR3nt: TGTGCCAGCAGGGATCGACAGGGGGAACGGGAGACCCAGTACTTC
CDR3aa: CASRDRQGERETQYF

abundance: .
d_gene: TRBD1
v_gene: TRBV27
j_gene: TRBJ2-1
CDR3nt: TGTGCCAGCAGTTTGGAAGGGGGCTGGGAGCAGTTCTTC
CDR3aa: CASSLEGGWEQFF

abundance: many
d_gene: .
v_gene: TRBV29-1
j_gene: TRBJ2-1
CDR3nt: TGCAGCGTTGAACCAGTTTTGTGGGGTTCCTACAATGAGCAGTTCTTC
CDR3aa: CSVEPVLWGSYNEQFF

abundance: few
d_gene: .
v_gene: TRBV28
j_gene: TRBJ1-5
CDR3nt: TGTGCCAGCAGTAAGATCCCTCTATCCCTCCGGAATAGCAATCAGCCCCAGCATTTT
CDR3aa: CASSKIPLSLRNSNQPQHF

abundance: once
d_gene: TRBD2
v_gene: TRBV11-3
j_gene: TRBJ2-2
CDR3nt: TGTGCCAGCCCTCCCCCCCCGGGACTAGCACGCACCGGGGAGCTGTTTTTT
CDR3aa: CASPPPPGLARTGELFF

abundance: few
d_gene: TRBD2
v_gene: TRBV5-1
j_gene: TRBJ2-1
CDR3nt: TGCGCCAGCAGCCGGGTAGGACTAGCGGACCTCAATGAGCAGTTCTTC
CDR3aa: CASSRVGLADLNEQFF

abundance: .
d_gene: TRBD2
v_gene: TRBV29-1
j_gene: TRBJ2-7
CDR3nt: TGCAGCGTTGAATGGCGGGAGGGCCTGCCCTACGAGCAGTACTTC
CDR3aa: CSVEWREGLPYEQYF

abundance: few
d_gene: .
v_gene: TRBV4-1
j_gene: TRBJ2-7
CDR3nt: TGCGCCAGCAGCCAAGGGTGGGCTGGCGAGCAGTACTTC
CDR3aa: CASSQGWAGEQYF

abundance: many
d_gene: .
v_gene: TRBV4-3
j_gene: TRBJ1-1
CDR3nt: TGCGCCAGCAGCCATGTTGGGGGCGCGAACACTGAAGCTTTCTTT
CDR3aa: CASSHVGGANTEAFF

abundance: few
d_gene: .
v_gene: TRBV11-2
j_gene: TRBJ2-4
CDR3nt: TGTGCCAGCAGCTCGAAGTTTAACGACAACATTCAGTACTTC
CDR3aa: CASSSKFNDNIQYF

abundance: .
d_gene: .
v_gene: TRBV18
j_gene: TRBJ2-7
CDR3nt: TGTGCCAGCTCACCACCTTCGGGACCAAGCTACGAGCAGTACTTC
CDR3aa: CASSPPSGPSYEQYF

abundance: .
d_gene: TRBD1
v_gene: TRBV24-1
j_gene: TRBJ2-3
CDR3nt: TGTGCCACCAGTGATTTGGAGACAGGGGGAATCACAGATACGCAGTATTTT
CDR3aa: CATSDLETGGITDTQYF

abundance: few
d_gene: TRBD2
v_gene: TRBV7-9
j_gene: TRBJ2-5
CDR3nt: TGTGCCAGCAGCTCCCCGCGGGGGTCCCAAGAGACCCAGTACTTC
CDR3aa: CASSSPRGSQETQYF

abundance: .
d_gene: .
v_gene: TRBV7-2
j_gene: TRBJ2-7
CDR3nt: TGTGCCAGCAGCTGGCCCGGGTGGGGCGACGAGCAGTACTTC
CDR3aa: CASSWPGWGDEQYF

abundance: many
d_gene: TRBD2
v_gene: TRBV4-3
j_gene: TRBJ2-1
CDR3nt: TGCGCCAGCAGCCCATGGGGAGGGGGACTAGCGTACAATGAGCAGTTCTTC
CDR3aa: CASSPWGGGLAYNEQFF

abundance: .
d_gene: .
v_gene: TRBV10-1
j_gene: TRBJ2-7
CDR3nt: TGCGCCAGCAGTGAAGAGGACAGCTACGAGCAGTACTTC
CDR3aa: CASSEEDSYEQYF

abundance: .
d_gene: .
v_gene: TRBV10-3
j_gene: TRBJ2-7
CDR3nt: TGTGCCATCAGTGATCCGGGGGTGTCCTACGAGCTGTACTTC
CDR3aa: CAISDPGVSYELYF

abundance: .
d_gene: .
v_gene: TRBV4-2
j_gene: TRBJ2-3
CDR3nt: TGTGCCAGCAGCCAAGACCCCTTGAGGGTTGAAGATACGCAGTATTTT
CDR3aa: CASSQDPLRVEDTQYF

abundance: many
d_gene: .
v_gene: TRBV10-3
j_gene: TRBJ2-1
CDR3nt: TGTGCCATCCTTGGGGGCAATGAGCAGTTCTTC
CDR3aa: CAILGGNEQFF

abundance: .
d_gene: .
v_gene: TRBV18
j_gene: TRBJ2-3
CDR3nt: TGTGCCAGCTCACCCACTCTTAAACGCGTGGGAGATAGAATCGGCACAGATACGCAGTATTTT
CDR3aa: CASSPTLKRVGDRIGTDTQYF

abundance: many
d_gene: TRBD1
v_gene: TRBV29-1
j_gene: TRBJ2-3
CDR3nt: TGCAGCGTTTTGGACAGGGAGCGAACAGATACGCAGTATTTT
CDR3aa: CSVLDRERTDTQYF

abundance: .
d_gene: .
v_gene: TRBV19
j_gene: TRBJ2-2
CDR3nt: TGTGCCAGTTTTAGGGGACACGGCCGCTGGGAGCTGTTTTTT
CDR3aa: CASFRGHGRWELFF

abundance: few
d_gene: .
v_gene: TRBV7-9
j_gene: TRBJ1-4
CDR3nt: TGTGCCAGCAGCGTGGAAGCGAATGAAAAACTGTTTTTT
CDR3aa: CASSVEANEKLFF

abundance: few
d_gene: .
v_gene: TRBV6-5
j_gene: TRBJ2-7
CDR3nt: TGTGCCAGCAGTTACCCAGTTTGGAGGGAATTC
CDR3aa: CASSYPVWREF

abundance: many
d_gene: TRBD1
v_gene: TRBV12-3/TRBV12-4
j_gene: TRBJ2-3
CDR3nt: TGTGCCAGCAACCCCGGACCGACAGGGTCAGATACGCAGTATTTT
CDR3aa: CASNPGPTGSDTQYF

abundance: .
d_gene: .
v_gene: TRBV7-9
j_gene: TRBJ2-1
CDR3nt: TGTGCCACCCCCCTAGCTGATAATGAGCAGTTCTTC
CDR3aa: CATPLADNEQFF

abundance: few
d_gene: .
v_gene: TRBV20-1
j_gene: TRBJ2-7
CDR3nt: TGCAGTGCTAGTCTTAGAGGGGAATGGGTGGGATACGAGCAGTACTTC
CDR3aa: CSASLRGEWVGYEQYF

abundance: .
d_gene: TRBD2
v_gene: TRBV10-2
j_gene: TRBJ2-1
CDR3nt: TGCGCCAGCAGTCCGACTAGCGGGTGGGATGAGCAGTTCTTC
CDR3aa: CASSPTSGWDEQFF

abundance: .
d_gene: .
v_gene: TRBV7-8
j_gene: TRBJ2-3
CDR3nt: TGTGCCAGCAGCTTAGTTAGCTGGGGTATGGGGAGAGATACGCAGTATTTT
CDR3aa: CASSLVSWGMGRDTQYF

abundance: few
d_gene: TRBD1
v_gene: TRBV14
j_gene: TRBJ2-5
CDR3nt: TGTGCCAGCAGCCCAGGACAGGCCATCGCCGGTTTGGAGACCCAGTACTTC
CDR3aa: CASSPGQAIAGLETQYF

abundance: many
d_gene: .
v_gene: TRBV12-3/TRBV12-4
j_gene: TRBJ2-4
CDR3nt: TGTGCCAGCAGTTTTTTAGCAGCCAAAAACATTCAGTACTTC
CDR3aa: CASSFLAAKNIQYF

abundance: many
d_gene: TRBD2
v_gene: TRBV3-1
j_gene: TRBJ2-7
CDR3nt: TGTGCCAGCAGCCACCCCTTGAGTTGGCTAGCGGAGGAAAACTCCTACGAGCAGTACTTC
CDR3aa: CASSHPLSWLAEENSYEQYF

abundance: .
d_gene: TRBD2
v_gene: TRBV20-1
j_gene: TRBJ2-7
CDR3nt: TGCAGTGCTAGAGTACGGCTAGCGGGAGTCTACGAGCAGTACTTC
CDR3aa: CSARVRLAGVYEQYF

abundance: .
d_gene: .
v_gene: TRBV3-1
j_gene: TRBJ2-7
CDR3nt: TGTGCCAGCAGCTCCTGGACAGCCTCCTACGAGCAGTACTTC
CDR3aa: CASSSWTASYEQYF

abundance: .
d_gene: .
v_gene: TRBV11-2
j_gene: TRBJ2-3
CDR3nt: TGTGCCAGCAGCCCCCTGGATCTAGACACAGATACGCAGTATTTT
CDR3aa: CASSPLDLDTDTQYF

abundance: many
d_gene: TRBD2
v_gene: TRBV6-4
j_gene: TRBJ2-2
CDR3nt: TGTGCCAGCAGTGATACTAGCGGGGAGAACACCGGGGAGCTGTTTTTT
CDR3aa: CASSDTSGENTGELFF

abundance: few
d_gene: TRBD2
v_gene: TRBV11-1
j_gene: TRBJ2-5
CDR3nt: TGTGCCAGCAGCTTAGAGGGTCCTAGCGGGGGGCATCCGGAGACCCAGTACTTC
CDR3aa: CASSLEGPSGGHPETQYF

abundance: .
d_gene: .
v_gene: TRBV27
j_gene: TRBJ2-7
CDR3nt: TGTGCCAGCAGTTTAACCTGGGAGTACGAGCAGTACTTC
CDR3aa: CASSLTWEYEQYF

abundance: many
d_gene: .
v_gene: TRBV5-1
j_gene: TRBJ2-1
CDR3nt: TGCGCCAGCAGCTCGCTCGTTACCGAGGCCTACAATGAGCAGTTCTTC
CDR3aa: CASSSLVTEAYNEQFF

abundance: few
d_gene: .
v_gene: TRBV9
j_gene: TRBJ2-7
CDR3nt: TGTGCCAGCAGCGAGGGGAGCTCCTACGAGCAGTACTTC
CDR3aa: CASSEGSSYEQYF

abundance: many
d_gene: .
v_gene: TRBV6-6
j_gene: TRBJ2-1
CDR3nt: TGCGCCAGCAGCTTGGGTTTGGGAAATGAGCAGTTCTTC
CDR3aa: CASSLGLGNEQFF